Following are 28 T cell receptor beta chains from one sample sequenced in a study of cytomegalovirus exposure and HLA in healthy donors. The PCR ran on 60 Vbeta and 13 Jbeta primers. Only in-frame clones appear in the TCRdb table, and some are missing; sequencing was by immunoSEQ multiplex PCR. The sample carries 150,000 or so clones, 60% to 75% recorded once. What was sequenced was PBMCs. All receptors come from a young man in good health and CMV-seronegative.

The chain carries TRBV28 and TRBJ2-5; perhaps TRBD1 as D (8 bases). Trimming pared 6 bases from V and 5 bases from J, leaving 22 bases between. Germline V gives CDR1 MDHEN, CDR2 SYDVKM. The CDR3 is 16 amino acids. CDR3 DNA sequence: TGTGCCAGCAGGGCACAGGGGGGGCAGTCGTTGGAGACCCAGTACTTC. It encodes CASRAQGGQSLETQYF.

The chain joins TRBV30 to TRBJ2-3, with 13 bases fitting TRBD2. The J segment lost 5 bases and the V segment lost 7 bases, leaving 6 bases of the junction unmatched. Germline V gene lookup returns CDR1 GTSNPN and CDR2 SVGIG (reference sequence). The CDR3 runs 14 residues. The CDR3: CASGLAGVRDTQYF. The CDR3 DNA is TGTGCCTCCGGACTAGCGGGAGTGAGAGATACGCAGTATTTT.

The J gene is TRBJ1-1, the V gene TRBV19; perhaps TRBD1 as D (5 bases). V lost 9 bases and J lost 5, with 13 bases in between. This CDR3 contains 12 residues. Germline V lookup: CDR1 LNHDA, CDR2 SQIVND (reference sequence). The CDR3 loop reads CASRDVGTEAFF. CDR3 sequence (DNA): TGTGCCAGCAGGGATGTGGGTACTGAAGCTTTCTTT.

This clone has only one observation. V and J are TRBV28 and TRBJ1-5; D possibly corresponds to TRBD1 (6 bases). Germline assignment: CDR1 MDHEN and CDR2 SYDVKM. Trimming took off 7 bases at V and 0 bases at J, with 13 bases between the two ends. This CDR3 has 15 amino acids. CDR3 sequence (DNA): TGTGCCAGCACCCAACAGGGTTATAGCAATCAGCCCCAGCATTTT. This gives the protein CASTQQGYSNQPQHF.

V usage is TRBV27 and J usage is TRBJ2-4; TRBD2 might be the D (5 bases). The CDR3 has 17 residues. Trimming removed 6 bases from V and 7 bases from J, with 25 bases in between. Germline CDR1 reads MNHEY; CDR2 reads SMNVEV (reference sequence). As DNA, the CDR3 is TGTGCCAGCAGCGAACTAGAGACCGTTAACCGGAAGAACATTCAGTACTTC. Translated: CASSELETVNRKNIQYF.

The chain carries TRBV5-1 and TRBJ1-2; 7 bases align to TRBD1. This CDR3 is built from 13 residues. J gave up 3 bases and V 4 bases, and 3 bases lay outside the gene matches. Germline V gene data show CDR1 as SGHRS and CDR2 as YFSETQ. The CDR3 protein is CASSQGTDYGYTF. Here the CDR3 DNA reads TGCGCCAGCAGCCAGGGGACAGACTATGGCTACACCTTC.

The chain links TRBV29-1 to TRBJ2-7, with 9 positions matching TRBD2. J was trimmed by 2 bases and V by 1 base; bases with no gene match: 9. The CDR3 length is 16 residues. Germline V gene lookup returns CDR1 SQVTM and CDR2 ANQGSEA. For the CDR3, the DNA is TGCAGCGTTGAAGGATGGGTGGCGGGAGGGACCTACGAGCAGTACTTC. Its protein product is CSVEGWVAGGTYEQYF.

The chain couples TRBV9 to TRBJ1-2; tentative D call: TRBD1 (5 bases). This CDR3 region has 16 residues. Trimming cost V 3 bases and J 6 bases, with 21 bases left between them. From germline, CDR1 is SGDLS and CDR2 YYNGEE. This chain's CDR3 is CASSAPMRGEGNGYTF. The CDR3 DNA follows: TGTGCCAGCAGCGCACCTATGCGGGGGGAAGGTAATGGCTACACCTTC.

The V call is TRBV11-3, the J call TRBJ2-7; 8 bases align to TRBD1. V lost 5 bases to trimming and J lost 0 bases; unmatched junction nucleotides: 3. CDR1 is SGHNT, CDR2 YENEEA, per germline. CDR3 length: 14 residues. CDR3 protein: CASSRTGNSYEQYF. CDR3 sequence (DNA): TGTGCCAGCAGCAGGACAGGGAACTCCTACGAGCAGTACTTC. The whole variable domain, remainder taken from reference TRBV11-3 and TRBJ2-7, is EAGVVQSPRYKIIEKKQPVAFWCNPISGHNTLYWYLQNLGQGPELLIRYENEEAVDDSQLPKDRFSAERLKGVDSTLKIQPAELGDSAVYLCASSRTGNSYEQYFGPGTRLTVT.

The count of this clone is one. In DNA, the CDR3 is TGTGCCAGCAGCCAAAAGGCTGGACAGGTTTGGGGCTACACCTTC. Protein sequence: CASSQKAGQVWGYTF. This sequence joins TRBV4-2 and TRBJ1-2; 7 nucleotides align to TRBD1. V shed 2 bases and J 8 bases; nucleotides not matched to a gene: 11. The CDR3 is 15 residues long. Germline V gene sequence: CDR1 LGHNA, CDR2 YNFKEQ.

This clone was seen once. The rearrangement joins TRBV19 to TRBJ1-5, with D possibly being TRBD1 (6 bases). This CDR3 has 16 amino acids. The V gene lost 7 bases and the J gene lost 0 bases, with 16 bases spanning the gap. Germline-derived CDR1 and CDR2 are LNHDA and SQIVND (reference sequence). The CDR3 loop is CASTPGQHHSNQPQHF. As DNA, the CDR3 is TGTGCCAGTACTCCTGGACAGCATCATAGCAATCAGCCCCAGCATTTT.

This clone was seen just once. V gene TRBV30 combines with J gene TRBJ2-1, with a possible D match to TRBD1 (6 bases). The V gene lost 5 bases and the J gene lost 3 bases, with 8 bases spanning the gap. The CDR3 runs 12 residues. CDR1 is GTSNPN, CDR2 SVGIG, per germline (reference sequence). This CDR3 is CAWADSYNEQFF. The CDR3 DNA reads TGTGCCTGGGCGGACAGCTACAATGAGCAGTTCTTC.

This chain joins TRBV11-2 and TRBJ2-1, with D perhaps matching TRBD1 (5 bases). Germline V gene lookup returns CDR1 SGHAT and CDR2 FQNNGV. V was trimmed by 1 base and J by 3 bases, leaving 16 bases between them. This CDR3 has 17 residues. The CDR3 spells CASSLARDRYVYNEQFF. The CDR3 DNA reads as TGTGCCAGCAGCTTAGCCCGAGACAGATACGTCTACAATGAGCAGTTCTTC.

V usage is TRBV5-1 and J usage is TRBJ2-3; 8 nucleotides align to TRBD1. The CDR3 runs 18 residues. The germline CDR1 and CDR2 sequences are SGHRS and YFSETQ. The V segment lost 2 bases and the J segment 3 bases; nucleotides outside the gene matches: 14. The CDR3 sequence: CASSLRPAGGSGTDTQYF. The CDR3 DNA reads as TGCGCCAGCAGCTTAAGGCCAGCAGGGGGCAGTGGAACAGATACGCAGTATTTT.

The J gene is TRBJ2-5, the V gene TRBV30, with TRBD2 as a possible D gene (5 bases). The CDR3 is 13 amino acids. The V end was cut by 1 base, the J end by 2 bases, with 8 bases between. Germline CDR1 GTSNPN, CDR2 SVGIG (reference sequence). The CDR3 spells CAWSGAGQETQYF. CDR3 bases: TGTGCCTGGAGTGGCGCGGGTCAAGAGACCCAGTACTTC. Complete variable domain (other parts from reference TRBV30 and TRBJ2-5): SQTIHQWPATLVQPVGSPLSLECTVEGTSNPNLYWYRQAAGRGLQLLFYSVGIGQISSEVPQNLSASRPQDRQFILSSKKLLLSDSGFYLCAWSGAGQETQYFGPGTRLLVL.

This clone was counted only a few times. The rearrangement uses TRBV18 and TRBJ2-7, with TRBD1 identical over 7 bases. With V trimmed by 0 bases and J by 3 bases, 2 bases remained unmatched. The germline gives CDR1 KGHSH, CDR2 LQKENI. This CDR3 has 14 residues. This CDR3 reads CASSPPPGGYEQYF. In DNA form, the CDR3 reads TGTGCCAGCTCACCACCGCCAGGGGGCTACGAGCAGTACTTC.

This clone was counted between two and nine times. The chain links TRBV9 to TRBJ1-2; the D is unclear. Germline-derived CDR1 and CDR2 are SGDLS and YYNGEE. The CDR3 contains 16 residues. V was pared by 1 base and J by 2 bases, with 15 bases between. CDR3 protein: CASSVMGEQRNYGYTF. The CDR3 region has the DNA TGTGCCAGCAGCGTAATGGGAGAACAGAGGAACTATGGCTACACCTTC. Complete variable domain (other parts from reference TRBV9 and TRBJ1-2): DSGVTQTPKHLITATGQRVTLRCSPRSGDLSVYWYQQSLDQGLQFLIQYYNGEERAKGNILERFSAQQFPDLHSELNLSSLELGDSALYFCASSVMGEQRNYGYTFGSGTRLTVV.

This CDR3 reads CASSLGGQGKDTQYF. CDR3 bases: TGTGCCAGCAGCTTAGGTGGACAGGGTAAAGATACGCAGTATTTT. The chain links TRBV11-3 to TRBJ2-3; 8 positions match TRBD1. The CDR3 sequence is 15 residues long. The germline gives CDR1 SGHNT, CDR2 YENEEA. The V gene end was trimmed by 1 base and the J gene end by 5 bases; junction bases not matched to a gene: 5. Supplemented by reference TRBV11-3 and TRBJ2-3, the full variable domain reads EAGVVQSPRYKIIEKKQPVAFWCNPISGHNTLYWYLQNLGQGPELLIRYENEEAVDDSQLPKDRFSAERLKGVDSTLKIQPAELGDSAVYLCASSLGGQGKDTQYFGPGTRLTVL.

This chain connects TRBV30 to TRBJ2-7; possible D gene TRBD1, 6 bases. Germline assignment: CDR1 GTSNPN and CDR2 SVGIG (reference sequence). The V end lost 3 bases, the J end lost 4 bases, and 16 bases lay between the germline ends. This CDR3 region has 14 residues. For the CDR3, the DNA is TGTGCCTGGAGCCGCCGGGGACAATCGTACGAGCAGTACTTC. Translated, it gives CAWSRRGQSYEQYF. The variable domain in full, completed from reference TRBV30 and TRBJ2-7, reads SQTIHQWPATLVQPVGSPLSLECTVEGTSNPNLYWYRQAAGRGLQLLFYSVGIGQISSEVPQNLSASRPQDRQFILSSKKLLLSDSGFYLCAWSRRGQSYEQYFGPGTRLTVT.

The chain is built from TRBV27 and TRBJ2-7; D call uncertain. This CDR3 comprises 13 residues. V shed 5 bases and J shed 4 bases, with 12 bases lying between them. Germline CDR1 MNHEY, CDR2 SMNVEV (reference sequence). The CDR3 DNA sequence: TGTGCCAGCAGTCGGTCAGGCTCATACGAGCAGTACTTC. It codes for CASSRSGSYEQYF.

V is TRBV28 and J is TRBJ1-1, with D maybe TRBD1 (6 bases). Germline values: CDR1 MDHEN, CDR2 SYDVKM. Trimming removed 7 bases at V and 1 base at J, with 13 bases between. The CDR3 totals 14 residues. The CDR3 spells CASNDPTGNTEAFF. The CDR3 DNA reads as TGTGCCAGCAATGACCCGACAGGGAACACTGAAGCTTTCTTT.

This clone was observed a handful of times. The chain recombines TRBV5-6 with TRBJ2-7; D ambiguous. Germline loops: CDR1 SGHDT, CDR2 YYEEEE. The CDR3 loop spans 12 amino acids. Trimming left V 4 bases short and J 7 bases short, with 12 bases between. CDR3 in amino acids: CASSGSGGEQYF. The CDR3 DNA is TGTGCCAGCAGCGGGTCCGGCGGAGAGCAGTACTTC.

V is TRBV6-1 and J is TRBJ2-7; 8 bases fit TRBD1. This CDR3 contains 15 residues. Germline V CDR1 and CDR2: MNHNS, SASEGT. The ends lost 5 bases at V and 1 base at J; junction bases unmatched: 7. For the CDR3, the DNA is TGTGCCAGCAGTCAGACAGGGGCTTTTTCCTACGAGCAGTACTTC. It translates to CASSQTGAFSYEQYF.

The chain recombines TRBV5-1 with TRBJ2-5; D ambiguous. Germline CDR1 SGHRS, CDR2 YFSETQ. V lost 3 bases to trimming and J lost 0 bases, with 6 bases between them. The CDR3 spans 13 residues. DNA of the CDR3: TGCGCCAGCAGCTGGTACTACCAAGAGACCCAGTACTTC. The encoded protein is CASSWYYQETQYF.

The count of this clone is one. The J gene is TRBJ1-4, the V gene TRBV7-9; TRBD1 matches 12 bases. Germline values: CDR1 SEHNR, CDR2 FQNEAQ (reference sequence). There are 14 residues in the CDR3. After removal of 9 bases from V and 7 bases from J, the junction contained 6 bases not matched to a gene. CDR3 sequence: CASLGQGAAEKLFF. The CDR3 DNA reads TGTGCCAGTCTGGGACAGGGGGCCGCTGAAAAACTGTTTTTT.

V usage is TRBV5-1 and J usage is TRBJ2-3; D is unresolved. V lost 4 bases and J lost 0, with 9 bases in between. The germline V gene has CDR1 SGHRS and CDR2 YFSETQ. The length of the CDR3 is 14 residues. Written as DNA, the CDR3 is TGCGCCAGCAGCCCAACAATGAGCACAGATACGCAGTATTTT. Protein sequence: CASSPTMSTDTQYF.

The gene calls are TRBV6-6 and TRBJ2-2, with D unclear. The V end was cut by 6 bases, the J end by 6 bases, with 17 bases between. CDR1 MNHNY and CDR2 SVGAGI come from the germline V gene (reference sequence). This CDR3 spans 15 amino acids. CDR3 in amino acids: CASSFWASGAGELFF. For the CDR3, the DNA is TGTGCCAGCAGCTTCTGGGCATCCGGCGCCGGGGAGCTGTTTTTT.

This chain connects TRBV5-6 to TRBJ2-7, with 8 bases identical to TRBD2. V lost 1 base to trimming and J lost 3 bases; unmatched junction nucleotides: 3. Germline CDR1 SGHDT, CDR2 YYEEEE. The CDR3 spans 14 residues. The CDR3 is CASSLSGLDYEQYF. CDR3 DNA sequence: TGTGCCAGCAGCTTGTCGGGACTAGACTACGAGCAGTACTTC.